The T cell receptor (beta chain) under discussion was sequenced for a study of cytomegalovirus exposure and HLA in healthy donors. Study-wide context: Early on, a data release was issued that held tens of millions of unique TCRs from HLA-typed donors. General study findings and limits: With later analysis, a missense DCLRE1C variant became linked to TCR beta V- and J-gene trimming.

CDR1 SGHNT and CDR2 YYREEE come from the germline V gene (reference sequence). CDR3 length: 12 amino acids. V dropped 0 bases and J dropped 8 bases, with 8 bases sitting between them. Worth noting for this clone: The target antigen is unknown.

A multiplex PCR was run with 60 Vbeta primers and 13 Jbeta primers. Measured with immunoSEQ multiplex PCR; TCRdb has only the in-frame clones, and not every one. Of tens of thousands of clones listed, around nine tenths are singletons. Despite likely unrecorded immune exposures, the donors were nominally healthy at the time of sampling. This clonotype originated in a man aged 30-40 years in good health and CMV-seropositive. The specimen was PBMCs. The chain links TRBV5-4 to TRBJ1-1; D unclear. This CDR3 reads CASSLGTLEAFF. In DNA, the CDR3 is TGTGCCAGCAGCTTGGGGACTCTGGAAGCTTTCTTT. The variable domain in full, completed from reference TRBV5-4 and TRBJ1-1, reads ETGVTQSPTHLIKTRGQQVTLRCSSQSGHNTVSWYQQALGQGPQFIFQYYREEENGRGNFPPRFSGLQFPNYSSELNVNALELDDSALYLCASSLGTLEAFFGQGTRLTVV.